Below, 14 T cell receptor beta chains from the same sample are listed, as sequenced in a study of T cell repertoires in cytomegalovirus infection (dated by TCRdb to about 2019). Data came from an Illumina HiSeq 1500. Clones were called with MiXCR by TCRdb after fastp trimmed the public reads at Q25, and only in-frame beta chains were retained. Every CDR3 protein is listed once, alongside the most common genes and DNA of its rows. This sample is represented by about 570,000 distinct CDR3 sequences; just under 40% of them were singletons. The ten biggest clones cover roughly 50% of the sample. No antigen has been identified for these receptors. The sample's treatment or condition label, in plain terms: in vitro stimulation with specific CMV peptide epitopes to enrich CMV-specific T cells. Sequences were derived from cultured PBMCs, sampled from culture after CMV antigen stimulation. The receptor source for this set is a human donor in good health (CMV status not recorded). Some clones in this sample may be carry-over from other donors' samples.

The genes are TRBV27 and TRBJ2-5; 8 bases agree with TRBD1. The CDR3 has 14 amino acids. CDR1 and CDR2 from the germline V gene are MNHEY and SMNVEV (reference sequence). V gave up 3 bases and J gave up 6 bases; unmatched junction bases: 6. The CDR3 reads CASSFLQGAKTQYF. The CDR3 bases are TGTGCCAGCAGTTTCCTGCAGGGGGCTAAGACCCAGTACTTC.

CDR3 protein: CASLVRGDQETQYF. The CDR3 DNA reads as TGTGCCAGCTTAGTCCGGGGGGACCAAGAGACCCAGTACTTC. The chain combines TRBV12-3 or TRBV12-4 with TRBJ2-5; 7 bases map to TRBD2. V lost 8 bases, J lost 0 bases, and 6 bases stayed unmatched. This CDR3 contains 14 residues.

The sample holds many counts of this clonotype. The chain uses TRBV7-6 and TRBJ2-1, with 8 bases that match TRBD1. J lost 6 bases, V lost 5 bases, and 12 bases had no gene match. In germline, CDR1 is SGHVS, CDR2 FNYEAQ. The CDR3 covers 16 residues. Here the CDR3 reads CASSPGQGLSFNEQFF. CDR3 nucleotide sequence: TGTGCCAGCAGCCCCGGACAGGGACTGTCTTTCAATGAGCAGTTCTTC.

V usage is TRBV6-1 and J usage is TRBJ2-1; no reliable D call. Trimming stripped 5 bases from V and 3 bases from J, with 8 bases between. The CDR3 contains 13 residues. Per germline, CDR1 MNHNS and CDR2 SASEGT. The CDR3 DNA reads as TGTGCCAGCAGTATCCAGGTCTACAATGAGCAGTTCTTC. It yields the protein CASSIQVYNEQFF.

In this sample, this clonotype turned up a few times. V is TRBV7-2 and J is TRBJ2-5; 9 positions agree with TRBD1. V shed 5 bases, J shed 1 base, and the junction held 11 bases outside the gene matches. Per germline, CDR1 SGHTA and CDR2 FQGNSA. The CDR3 consists of 17 residues. The CDR3 protein is CASSTQPWGQGQETQYF. DNA for the CDR3: TGTGCCAGCAGCACTCAACCCTGGGGACAGGGCCAAGAGACCCAGTACTTC. Full variable domain (missing parts from reference TRBV7-2 and TRBJ2-5): GAGVSQSPSNKVTEKGKDVELRCDPISGHTALYWYRQSLGQGLEFLIYFQGNSAPDKSGLPSDRFSAERTGGSVSTLTIQRTQQEDSAVYLCASSTQPWGQGQETQYFGPGTRLLVL.

The rearrangement links TRBV5-6 to TRBJ2-3; TRBD1 matches 7 bases. With V trimmed by 4 bases and J by 4 bases, 9 bases remained unmatched. CDR1 is SGHDT and CDR2 is YYEEEE in the germline V gene. The CDR3 loop spans 15 amino acids. In DNA form, the CDR3 reads TGTGCCAGCAGCATCGACAGGGAGCTCGCAGATACGCAGTATTTT. The encoded protein is CASSIDRELADTQYF.

This clonotype occurred once. The chain employs TRBV5-1 and TRBJ2-4; possible D gene TRBD2, 6 bases. Germline CDR1 reads SGHRS; CDR2 reads YFSETQ. CDR3 length: 18 residues. V was trimmed by 1 base and J by 0 bases, leaving 17 bases between them. The CDR3 bases are TGCGCCAGCAGCTTGTCCGCGGGAATGCGTGTAGCCAAAAACATTCAGTACTTC. Amino acids: CASSLSAGMRVAKNIQYF. Based on the CDR3 plus reference TRBV5-1 and TRBJ2-4, the full variable domain is KAGVTQTPRYLIKTRGQQVTLSCSPISGHRSVSWYQQTPGQGLQFLFEYFSETQRNKGNFPGRFSGRQFSNSRSEMNVSTLELGDSALYLCASSLSAGMRVAKNIQYFGAGTRLSVL.

This rearrangement joins TRBV20-1 to TRBJ2-3; D is possibly TRBD2 (6 bases). The V end was cut by 0 bases, the J end by 6 bases, with 13 bases between. The CDR3 spans 14 residues. Germline V gene sequence: CDR1 DFQATT, CDR2 SNEGSKA (reference sequence). The DNA of the CDR3 is TGCAGTGCTAGAGATTGGGAGGAGGGGGATACGCAGTATTTT. It yields the protein CSARDWEEGDTQYF.

This clonotype came up once. V usage is TRBV6-1 and J usage is TRBJ1-5; D not certain. Between the trimmed V and J ends, which lost 0 bases and 0 bases, there was a span of 9 bases. There are 16 residues in the CDR3. Germline V gene data show CDR1 as MNHNS and CDR2 as SASEGT. The CDR3 nucleotides are TGTGCCAGCAGTGAAGCGCGGCAGAATAGCAATCAGCCCCAGCATTTT. It is translated as CASSEARQNSNQPQHF.

This clonotype turned up a few times. This chain's CDR3 is CASTRGGWNGRDTQYF. CDR3 in DNA: TGTGCCAGCACTCGGGGGGGGTGGAACGGGAGAGATACGCAGTATTTT. This rearrangement joins TRBV7-8 to TRBJ2-3; 8 nucleotides match TRBD2. V gave up 7 bases and J gave up 5 bases; unmatched junction bases: 14. CDR3 length: 16 amino acids. Germline V gene sequence: CDR1 SGHVS, CDR2 FQNEAQ.

This sequence joins TRBV12-3 or TRBV12-4 and TRBJ1-5; the D gene is possibly TRBD1 (5 bases). The CDR3 length is 18 residues. Trimming shortened V by 5 bases and J by 1 base, and 21 bases separated the two germline ends. The CDR3 region is CASSLTYSGGGSNQPQHF. The CDR3 nucleotides read TGTGCCAGCAGTCTAACCTACTCGGGGGGGGGAAGCAATCAGCCCCAGCATTTT.

The V call is TRBV6-1, the J call TRBJ2-1; TRBD2 is a possible D gene (5 bases). The CDR3 is made up of 13 amino acids. The germline V gene encodes CDR1 MNHNS and CDR2 SASEGT. V was trimmed by 0 bases and J by 6 bases, leaving 6 bases between them. CDR3 residues: CASSEALANEQFF. CDR3 DNA sequence: TGTGCCAGCAGTGAAGCGCTAGCCAATGAGCAGTTCTTC.

This sequence joins TRBV11-3 and TRBJ2-1; 10 nucleotides line up with TRBD1. Germline CDR1 SGHNT, CDR2 YENEEA. The CDR3 length is 15 residues. V was clipped by 1 base and J by 7 bases; unmatched bases: 4. The CDR3 sequence: CASSLGQGANNEQFF. Here the CDR3 DNA reads TGTGCCAGCAGCTTAGGACAGGGGGCGAATAATGAGCAGTTCTTC.

The chain joins TRBV7-6 to TRBJ1-6, with a possible D match to TRBD1 (5 bases). Trimming pared 5 bases from V and 0 bases from J, leaving 14 bases between. From germline, CDR1 is SGHVS and CDR2 FNYEAQ. The CDR3 spans 17 residues. CDR3 bases: TGTGCCAGCAGCCAGTGGGGGGGTTCCTCCTATAATTCACCCCTCCACTTT. Translating gives CASSQWGGSSYNSPLHF.